Each of the 30 T cell receptor beta chains below was sequenced from the same sample in a study of blood T cell repertoires in COVID-19. TCRdb's copy holds only in-frame clones and misses some; the assay was immunoSEQ multiplex PCR. The profile shows around 250,000 clones, approximately 86% of them singletons. Material: peripheral blood. Receptors were obtained from a woman aged 60-70 years who had recovered from COVID-19.

As concerns this clone: One end of the junction is discordant with germline, which a read error may explain. CDR3 nucleotide sequence: TGTGCTAGCAGCTCCCTCAGTTCTCCGACCGGGGAGCTGTTTTTT. Translating it yields CASSSLSSPTGELFF. The chain carries TRBV7-7 and TRBJ2-2; D is unresolved. This CDR3 comprises 15 residues. The germline V gene has CDR1 SSHAT and CDR2 FNYEAQ (reference sequence).

This clone turned up a few times. This sequence joins TRBV5-4 and TRBJ1-1; TRBD1 agrees at 7 bases. This CDR3 has 14 amino acids. V lost 7 bases, J lost 5 bases, and 11 bases stayed unmatched. The V gene's germline CDR1 is SGHNT and CDR2 YYREEE (reference sequence). The CDR3 is CASSQGQTGTEAFF. The CDR3 region has the DNA TGTGCCAGCTCCCAGGGACAGACGGGAACTGAAGCTTTCTTT.

Only one count was recorded for this clone. J is TRBJ2-4 and V is TRBV5-8; TRBD2 aligns across 12 bases. CDR1 is SGHTS and CDR2 is YDEGEE in the germline V gene. The CDR3 has 15 residues. The ends lost 5 bases at V and 5 bases at J; junction bases unmatched: 5. CDR3 coding DNA: TGTGCCAGCAGGTTGAGACTAGCGGGAGAAAACATTCAGTACTTC. The encoded protein is CASRLRLAGENIQYF.

The chain employs TRBV19 and TRBJ2-1; a possible D gene is TRBD2 (5 bases). Looked up from germline, CDR1 is LNHDA and CDR2 is SQIVND (reference sequence). V lost 4 bases, J lost 0 bases, and 16 bases lay in between. CDR3 length equals 17 residues. CDR3 protein: CASSTGLTLSSYNEQFF. The CDR3 region has the DNA TGTGCCAGTAGTACAGGACTGACACTGAGCTCCTACAATGAGCAGTTCTTC.

This rearrangement joins TRBV7-3 to TRBJ2-1, with 8 bases lining up with TRBD2. Trimming took 5 bases from V and 10 from J; bases not matched to a gene: 7. Germline V CDR1 and CDR2: SGHTA, FQGTGA. The CDR3 length is 13 residues. The CDR3 spells CASSPGGAREQFF. The CDR3 DNA reads as TGTGCCAGCAGCCCGGGGGGGGCAAGGGAGCAGTTCTTC.

The chain carries TRBV5-1 and TRBJ2-5; 11 bases fit TRBD1. V trimming: 4 bases; J trimming: 1 base; junction bases outside the gene matches: 3. This CDR3 region has 15 residues. The germline CDR1 and CDR2 sequences are SGHRS and YFSETQ. This CDR3 is CASSQGQGGQETQYF. CDR3 in DNA: TGCGCCAGCAGCCAGGGACAGGGGGGCCAAGAGACCCAGTACTTC.

This chain connects TRBV27 to TRBJ2-2; 8 bases align to TRBD2. CDR1 is MNHEY and CDR2 is SMNVEV in the germline V gene (reference sequence). V lost 6 bases to trimming and J lost 5 bases; unmatched junction nucleotides: 5. This CDR3 spans 14 amino acids. The CDR3 region is CASSVRGGTGELFF. The DNA for the CDR3 is TGTGCCAGCAGCGTCCGGGGGGGTACCGGGGAGCTGTTTTTT.

The V and J genes are TRBV2 and TRBJ2-5; a possible D gene is TRBD1 (5 bases). CDR3 length: 14 amino acids. Germline-derived CDR1 and CDR2 are SNHLY and FYNNEI. Trimming cost V 7 bases and J 3 bases, with 15 bases left between them. The CDR3 DNA reads TGTGCCAGCACTTTCCAGGGAATAGAAGAGACCCAGTACTTC. The encoded protein is CASTFQGIEETQYF.

V and J are TRBV28 and TRBJ2-1; the match to TRBD1 covers 7 bases. The CDR3 covers 12 residues. J was trimmed by 12 bases and V by 3 bases; bases with no gene match: 5. Germline-derived CDR1 and CDR2 are MDHEN and SYDVKM. CDR3: CASSFLRDRQFF. CDR3 DNA sequence: TGTGCCAGCAGTTTTCTCCGGGACAGGCAGTTCTTC.

In this sample, this clone turned up once. The rearrangement joins TRBV5-1 to TRBJ2-3, with D possibly being TRBD1 (5 bases). CDR1 and CDR2 from the germline V gene are SGHRS and YFSETQ. CDR3 length: 14 residues. Between the trimmed V and J ends, which lost 1 base and 2 bases, there was a span of 8 bases. Here the CDR3 reads CASSLRQNTDTQYF. The CDR3, as DNA: TGCGCCAGCAGCTTGAGACAGAACACAGATACGCAGTATTTT. Looking up the rest from reference TRBV5-1 and TRBJ2-3 gives the full variable domain: KAGVTQTPRYLIKTRGQQVTLSCSPISGHRSVSWYQQTPGQGLQFLFEYFSETQRNKGNFPGRFSGRQFSNSRSEMNVSTLELGDSALYLCASSLRQNTDTQYFGPGTRLTVL.

The chain carries TRBV4-2 and TRBJ2-6; D is undetermined. Trimming took off 4 bases at V and 1 base at J, with 8 bases between the two ends. The germline gives CDR1 LGHNA, CDR2 YNFKEQ. This CDR3 has 15 amino acids. The CDR3 protein is CASSRQTSGANVLTF. The DNA of the CDR3 is TGTGCCAGCAGCCGTCAAACTTCTGGGGCCAACGTCCTGACTTTC.

The genes are TRBV4-2 and TRBJ1-4, with TRBD1 identical over 7 bases. V lost 4 bases and J lost 4; bases outside the gene matches: 12. The CDR3 length is 17 residues. From germline, CDR1 is LGHNA and CDR2 YNFKEQ. The CDR3 region is CASSPWGVGQHNEKLFF. Written as DNA, the CDR3 is TGTGCCAGCAGCCCCTGGGGAGTGGGACAGCATAATGAAAAACTGTTTTTT.

To note about this clone: This sample includes further DNA sequences coding for the same CDR3. The chain carries TRBV5-1 and TRBJ2-7; D unclear. The CDR3 loop spans 12 amino acids. Germline V CDR1 and CDR2: SGHRS, YFSETQ. V shed 2 bases and J shed 5 bases, with 8 bases lying between them. Written as DNA, the CDR3 is TGCGCCAGCAGCTTACCCTCAGACGAGCAGTACTTC. It encodes CASSLPSDEQYF.

V gene TRBV7-9 combines with J gene TRBJ2-7, with a tentative D call TRBD2 (5 bases). This CDR3 comprises 15 residues. V was clipped by 2 bases and J by 1 base, with 12 bases between them. Germline-derived CDR1 and CDR2 are SEHNR and FQNEAQ (reference sequence). The CDR3 DNA reads as TGTGCCAGCAGCTTATTAAGAGGGCCATCCTACGAGCAGTACTTC. The encoded protein is CASSLLRGPSYEQYF. Variable domain in full (rest from reference TRBV7-9 and TRBJ2-7): DTGVSQNPRHKITKRGQNVTFRCDPISEHNRLYWYRQTLGQGPEFLTYFQNEAQLEKSRLLSDRFSAERPKGSFSTLEIQRTEQGDSAMYLCASSLLRGPSYEQYFGPGTRLTVT.

The V and J genes are TRBV12-3 or TRBV12-4 and TRBJ1-2; 8 bases fit TRBD1. Losses at the gene ends were 7 bases for V and 4 bases for J; bases not matched to a gene: 5. This CDR3 region has 13 residues. CDR3 in DNA: TGTGCCAGCACAGGGGGCAGCGGCTATGGCTACACCTTC. Protein: CASTGGSGYGYTF.

This clone was detected only a few times. V and J are TRBV6-2 or TRBV6-3 and TRBJ1-5, with 9 bases that match TRBD1. Germline V gives CDR1 MNHEY, CDR2 SVGEGT. The CDR3 contains 18 residues. V was pared by 3 bases and J by 6 bases, with 15 bases of the junction left unmatched. CDR3 sequence reads: CASSYRAGTGPGGQPQHF. The DNA for the CDR3 is TGTGCCAGCAGTTATCGAGCCGGGACAGGGCCGGGGGGTCAGCCCCAGCATTTT.

The gene calls are TRBV6-5 and TRBJ2-7; D is perhaps TRBD2 (5 bases). The CDR3 extends over 15 amino acids. V lost 7 bases and J 4 bases, leaving 20 bases between the germline ends. Germline loops: CDR1 MNHEY, CDR2 SVGAGI. This CDR3 reads CASTPPSGERYEQYF. The CDR3 region has the DNA TGTGCCAGCACTCCTCCGTCCGGGGAGAGGTACGAGCAGTACTTC.

The gene calls are TRBV2 and TRBJ2-5; 10 bases are shared with TRBD1. The CDR3 extends over 13 amino acids. CDR1 SNHLY and CDR2 FYNNEI come from the germline V gene. J lost 4 bases, V lost 8 bases, and 4 bases had no gene match. CDR3 amino acids: CASGDRGGETQYF. CDR3 sequence (DNA): TGTGCCAGCGGGGACAGGGGTGGAGAGACCCAGTACTTC.

The rearrangement links TRBV6-5 to TRBJ2-3; weak D call: TRBD2 (5 bases). Germline V CDR1 and CDR2: MNHEY, SVGAGI. The CDR3 is 13 amino acids. V lost 5 bases and J lost 10, with 16 bases in between. CDR3 region: CASSPPPAGAQYF. DNA of the CDR3: TGTGCCAGCAGTCCCCCCCCCGCCGGGGCGCAGTATTTT.

This chain connects TRBV25-1 to TRBJ1-2; D perhaps matches TRBD1 (5 bases). Germline V gene lookup returns CDR1 MGHDK and CDR2 SYGVNS. V dropped 1 base and J dropped 4 bases, with 13 bases sitting between them. The CDR3 is made up of 15 amino acids. CDR3: CASSELGAGSYGYTF. The DNA of the CDR3 is TGTGCCAGCAGTGAATTAGGGGCTGGCAGCTATGGCTACACCTTC.

The CDR3 DNA reads TGTGCCAGCAGCCAAGGTTACAGCGGGGGGGGAGAGACCCAGTACTTC. Protein product: CASSQGYSGGGETQYF. The chain is built from TRBV4-2 and TRBJ2-5; TRBD2 matches 10 bases. The CDR3 sequence is 16 residues long. The ends lost 1 base at V and 4 bases at J; junction bases unmatched: 6. CDR1 and CDR2 (germline): LGHNA, YNFKEQ.

This clone was seen once. The chain employs TRBV24-1 and TRBJ2-1; 8 nucleotides align to TRBD1. From germline, CDR1 is KGHDR and CDR2 SFDVKD. V dropped 4 bases and J dropped 7; count of bases not matched to a gene: 5. There are 14 residues in the CDR3. DNA of the CDR3: TGTGCCACCAGTGAGCCAGGGGGCGGGAATGAGCAGTTCTTC. This codes for CATSEPGGGNEQFF.

V gene TRBV10-3 combines with J gene TRBJ1-2, with 7 bases identical to TRBD1. The CDR3 sequence is 13 residues long. CDR1 and CDR2 (germline): ENHRY, SYGVKD. V was pared by 7 bases and J by 0 bases, with 2 bases of the junction left unmatched. CDR3 amino acids: CAINQGANYGYTF. The CDR3 bases are TGTGCCATCAACCAGGGGGCTAACTATGGCTACACCTTC.

The chain employs TRBV2 and TRBJ2-1, with 9 bases aligning to TRBD1. The V and J ends lost 6 bases and 8 bases, in that order; junction bases with no gene match: 2. Germline CDR1 SNHLY, CDR2 FYNNEI. The CDR3 has 12 amino acids. For the CDR3, the DNA is TGTGCCAGCAGGGACAGGGGAGATGAGCAGTTCTTC. Translation gives CASRDRGDEQFF. The entire variable domain, with the rest obtained from reference TRBV2 and TRBJ2-1, is as follows: EPEVTQTPSHQVTQMGQEVILRCVPISNHLYFYWYRQILGQKVEFLVSFYNNEISEKSEIFDDQFSVERPDGSNFTLKIRSTKLEDSAMYFCASRDRGDEQFFGPGTRLTVL.

The chain has TRBV3-1 (or the pseudogene TRBV3-2) and TRBJ2-1; 7 bases line up with TRBD2. With 0 bases clipped from V and 2 bases from J, the junction kept 4 bases outside the gene matches. The CDR3 runs 16 residues. Per the germline V gene, CDR1 is LGHDT and CDR2 is YNNKEL (reference sequence). CDR3 bases: TGTGCCAGCAGCCAAGATGCCAGCGGGGCCTACAATGAGCAGTTCTTC. It is translated as CASSQDASGAYNEQFF.

The chain joins TRBV28 to TRBJ2-7, with 7 positions matching TRBD1. This CDR3 is built from 14 residues. Trimming cost V 3 bases and J 4 bases; bases outside gene matches: 6. Germline V gene sequence: CDR1 MDHEN, CDR2 SYDVKM. The CDR3 coding sequence is TGTGCCAGCAGTTTGTGGGACAGAGTTTACGAGCAGTACTTC. Protein sequence: CASSLWDRVYEQYF. Full variable domain (remainder filled in from reference TRBV28 and TRBJ2-7): DVKVTQSSRYLVKRTGEKVFLECVQDMDHENMFWYRQDPGLGLRLIYFSYDVKMKEKGDIPEGYSVSREKKERFSLILESASTNQTSMYLCASSLWDRVYEQYFGPGTRLTVT.

This chain joins TRBV5-1 and TRBJ2-7, with D possibly TRBD2 on 5 matching bases. This CDR3 spans 14 amino acids. The V end lost 2 bases, the J end lost 3 bases, and 12 bases lay between the germline ends. The germline gives CDR1 SGHRS, CDR2 YFSETQ. The CDR3 protein is CASSLTDGDYEQYF. DNA for the CDR3: TGCGCCAGCAGCTTAACTGACGGGGACTACGAGCAGTACTTC.

J is TRBJ2-2 and V is TRBV2, with 15 bases lining up with TRBD2. Per the germline V gene, CDR1 is SNHLY and CDR2 is FYNNEI. V shed 9 bases and J 2 bases; nucleotides not matched to a gene: 7. The CDR3 contains 17 residues. The CDR3: CASLGTSGGLNTGELFF. CDR3 nucleotides: TGTGCCAGTCTCGGGACTAGCGGGGGGTTAAACACCGGGGAGCTGTTTTTT.

The CDR3 DNA reads as TGTGCCAGCAGGCAGAAATTTAATGAAAAACTGTTTTTT. This codes for CASRQKFNEKLFF. J is TRBJ1-4 and V is TRBV13; unclear D gene. From germline, CDR1 is PRHDT and CDR2 FYEKMQ (reference sequence). The CDR3 is 13 residues long. Trimming pared 6 bases from V and 4 bases from J, leaving 9 bases between.

The CDR3 region is CASSLYAWGQQETQYF. The CDR3 bases are TGTGCCAGCAGCCTGTACGCTTGGGGGCAGCAAGAGACCCAGTACTTC. The chain carries TRBV11-2 and TRBJ2-5, with a tentative D call TRBD1 (6 bases). Trimming removed 5 bases at V and 2 bases at J, with 18 bases between. This CDR3 is built from 16 residues. In germline, CDR1 is SGHAT, CDR2 FQNNGV.